This paragraph covers one TCR beta chain sequence. Its target is not known. This specimen belongs to a study of T cell responses to AZD1222 COVID-19 vaccine. Background on the study: It was second doses at about 4 or about 12 weeks that were pooled.

CDR1 and CDR2 (germline): WNHNN, SYGVQD (reference sequence). V trimming: 5 bases; J trimming: 0 bases; junction bases outside the gene matches: 4. The CDR3 runs 17 residues. Produced via immunoSEQ multiplex PCR; TCRdb's table is partial and in-frame only. This sample has nearly 110,000 clones, with 85% to 90% found just once. Overall study findings and caveats: Clonal diversity was possibly underestimated; the donors were predominantly white British and more often female.

Material: peripheral blood, obtained on day 0 of AZD1222 vaccination. The origin of this receptor is an adult in good health. The chain has TRBV10-1 and TRBJ2-1, with 13 bases that match TRBD2. The CDR3 region has the DNA TGCGCCAGCAGTCCTGGGACTAGCGGGATCTCCTACAATGAGCAGTTCTTC. This sequence encodes CASSPGTSGISYNEQFF.